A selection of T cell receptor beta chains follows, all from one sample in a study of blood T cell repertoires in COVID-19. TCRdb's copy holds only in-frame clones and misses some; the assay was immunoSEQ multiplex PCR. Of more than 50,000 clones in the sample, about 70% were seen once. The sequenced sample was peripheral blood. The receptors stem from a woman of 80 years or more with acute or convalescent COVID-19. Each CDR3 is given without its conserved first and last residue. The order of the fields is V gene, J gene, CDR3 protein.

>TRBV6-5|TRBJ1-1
ASKWTGEKDEAF
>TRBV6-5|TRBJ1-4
ATLWTGRVEKLF
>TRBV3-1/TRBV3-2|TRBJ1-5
ASSHQGNQPQH
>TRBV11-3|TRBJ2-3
ASIIPGLAFTDTQY
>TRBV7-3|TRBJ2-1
ASQSGTSGSEQF
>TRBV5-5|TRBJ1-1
ASSLLVSGDTEAF
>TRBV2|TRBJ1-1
ASSEVRGGRTEAF
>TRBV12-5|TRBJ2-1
ASGKSRGFGVYNEQF
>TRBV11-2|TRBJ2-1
ASSLPPKTGSDNEQF
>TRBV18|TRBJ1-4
ASSPPSNEKLF
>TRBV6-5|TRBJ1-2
ASSRDGTGSYGYT
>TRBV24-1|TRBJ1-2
ATSDTGQGYELSYGYT
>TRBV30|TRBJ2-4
AWSSKFVGQGAKNIQY
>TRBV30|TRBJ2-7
AWSAGIFEQY
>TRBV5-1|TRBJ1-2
ASSAQPIQGNYGYT
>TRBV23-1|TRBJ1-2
ASSQLLQGAPYGYT
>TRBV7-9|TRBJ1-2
AQLEVANYGYT
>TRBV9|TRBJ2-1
ASSKRQDAYNEQF
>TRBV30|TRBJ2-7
AWRLAGGRGQY
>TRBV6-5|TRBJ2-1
ASSYSLLLLYNEQF
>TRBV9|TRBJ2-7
ASSVDPDRGREQY
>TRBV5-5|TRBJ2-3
ASSGMGQGSTDTQY
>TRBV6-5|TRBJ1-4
ASSYSSGGKLF
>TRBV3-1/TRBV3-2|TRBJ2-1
ASGTGGKVQF
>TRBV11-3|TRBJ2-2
ASRSTGELF
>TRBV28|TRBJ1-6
ASSLFVGLASPLH
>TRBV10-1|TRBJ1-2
ASSPDRGLANYGYT
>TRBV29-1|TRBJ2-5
SVVPTRYRGSETQY
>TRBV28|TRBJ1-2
ASSGPQDSAYGYT
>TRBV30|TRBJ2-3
AWTPAGGVRDTQY
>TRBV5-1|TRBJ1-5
ASSLQGGNQPQH
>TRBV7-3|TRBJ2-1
ASSQTSGNWNEQF
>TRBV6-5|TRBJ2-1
ASSYSSSGLYNEQF
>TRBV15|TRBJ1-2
ATSRGRYGYT
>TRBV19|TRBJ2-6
ASLLGGPGANVLT
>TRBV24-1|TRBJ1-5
ATSDVTGSDQPQH
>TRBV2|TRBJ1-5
ASRPGTGRRYVNQPQH
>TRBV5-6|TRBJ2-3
ASSIPGDRGLGTQY
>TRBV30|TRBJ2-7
AWRTDFNSYEQY
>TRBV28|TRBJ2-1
ASRGYRGPKVDEQF
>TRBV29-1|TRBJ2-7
SVDGDNTYEQY
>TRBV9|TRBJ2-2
ASSKNDRGAGELF
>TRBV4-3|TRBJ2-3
ASSQDPSAGGPDTQY
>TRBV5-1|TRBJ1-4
ASARLRGNEKLF
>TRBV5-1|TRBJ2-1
ASSWRGRIEQF
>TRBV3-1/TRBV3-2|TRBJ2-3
ASSQGLAGRGTDTQY
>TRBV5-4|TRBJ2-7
ASSGSSGTYEQY
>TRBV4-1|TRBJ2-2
ASSQNRDLANTGELF
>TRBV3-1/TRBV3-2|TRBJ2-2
ASSQVPGPGGPGTGELF
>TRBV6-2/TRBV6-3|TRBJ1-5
ASSYSGGGGQPQH
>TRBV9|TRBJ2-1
ASSVDRVSSYNEQF
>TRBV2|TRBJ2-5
ASSFSEETQY